The 30 T cell receptor beta chains below were found in one sample sequenced in a study of tumor-infiltrating lymphocytes in primary liver carcinoma. Co-extraction of both nucleic acids (RNA and DNA) used roughly 20-34 mg of unsorted bulk tissue. Reverse transcription of about 500 ng total RNA with a constant-region primer produced TCR beta cDNA. It was through three nested multiplex PCR rounds of slightly modified ARM-PCR that TCR beta libraries arose. The first two PCR rounds used TRBV1-TRBV30 forward primers with a C-beta reverse primer, 9 to 10 cycles each. In TCRdb, the multiplex PCR reads were re-called with MiXCR into one record per CDR3 protein. The profile shows 25,000 to 35,000 distinct CDR3 sequences, 70% to 80% of them singletons. What was sequenced was liver tumor tissue from sampling region 5. Documented subset: tumor region T5, tumor centre. The receptor source for this set is a man aged 35 to 55 with primary liver carcinoma and hepatitis B virus infection.

As concerns this clonotype: The CDR3 ends on some other residue instead of the conserved phenylalanine or tryptophan, so this is likely a read error. The rearrangement links TRBV6-2 or TRBV6-3 to TRBJ2-7; D uncertain. Germline CDR1 MNHEY, CDR2 SVGEGT. The CDR3 sequence is 11 residues long. CDR3: CASIYNHEQYI. CDR3 DNA: TGTGCCAGCATTTACAACCACGAGCAGTACATC.

A note on this clonotype: Its ends do not fully match the called genes, so a read error is possible. This chain joins TRBV11-3 and TRBJ2-3, with 8 nucleotides matching TRBD2. The CDR3 runs 17 residues. The germline V gene encodes CDR1 SGHNT and CDR2 YENEEA. The CDR3 bases are TGTGCCAGCAGCACGCCGGTGAGCGGGAGTCGGGCAGATACTCAGTATTTT. This encodes CASSTPVSGSRADTQYF.

The sample holds one count of this clonotype. A read error may explain this, as a much larger clone is one base away. The J gene is TRBJ2-7, the V gene TRBV9; 9 bases fit TRBD1. The CDR3 consists of 15 residues. Germline loops: CDR1 SGDLS, CDR2 YYNGEE. In DNA form, the CDR3 reads TGTGCCAGGAGCGCCGGACCGGGACAGGGTGACGAGCAGTACTTC. This encodes CARSAGPGQGDEQYF.

As concerns this clonotype: A read error may be the cause here, since a much bigger clone is one base away. This chain connects TRBV7-9 to TRBJ2-1, with D tentatively TRBD2 (6 bases). The length of the CDR3 is 12 residues. Germline V lookup: CDR1 SEHNR, CDR2 FQNEAQ (reference sequence). The CDR3, as DNA: TGTGCCAGCAGCACTACTAGCAATGAGCGGTTCTTC. Its translation: CASSTTSNERFF.

To note about this clonotype: The CDR3 carries no conserved terminal phenylalanine or tryptophan, so it likely arises from a read error. The J gene is TRBJ2-7, the V gene TRBV7-8; D is ambiguous. This CDR3 is built from 12 residues. In germline, CDR1 is SGHVS, CDR2 FQNEAQ. The ends were cut back, 4 bases at V and 0 bases at J, with 4 bases in the middle. CDR3 region: CASSSFSYEQYS. The CDR3 region has the DNA TGTGCCAGCAGCTCCTTCTCCTACGAGCAGTACTCC.

In the case of this clonotype: This CDR3 fails to terminate in the conserved phenylalanine or tryptophan, so it likely reflects a read error. The V call is TRBV4-3, the J call TRBJ1-6; 7 positions agree with TRBD1. This CDR3 spans 14 amino acids. J lost 7 bases, V lost 4 bases, and 4 bases had no gene match. Germline CDR1 is LGHNA and CDR2 is YSLEER. CDR3 amino acids: CASSLGRGNSPLHL. The CDR3 DNA is TGCGCCAGCAGCCTGGGCAGGGGGAATTCACCCCTCCACCTT.

In regard to this clonotype: Lacking the conserved final phenylalanine or tryptophan, this CDR3 likely reflects a read error. J is TRBJ2-1 and V is TRBV11-2; 9 bases line up with TRBD2. Germline lookup yields CDR1 SGHAT and CDR2 FQNNGV. The CDR3 has 16 amino acids. The CDR3 reads CASTLGLLAGKNEQFL. The DNA for the CDR3 is TGTGCCAGCACCTTAGGGCTCCTAGCGGGAAAGAATGAGCAGTTCCTC.

The chain uses TRBV29-1 and TRBJ2-5; no firm D call. Germline CDR1 and CDR2: SQVTM and ANQGSEA. This CDR3 spans 12 amino acids. CDR3 bases: TGCAGTGCTGCAGCGAGCCAAGAGACCCAGTACTTC. Protein product: CSAAASQETQYF.

Turning to this clonotype: The CDR3 does not close with the conserved phenylalanine or tryptophan, likely indicating a read error. The chain joins TRBV29-1 to TRBJ2-3; 7 bases align to TRBD2. With V trimmed by 7 bases and J by 2 bases, 12 bases remained unmatched. Germline CDR1 is SQVTM and CDR2 is ANQGSEA. CDR3 length: 15 residues. CDR3 residues: CSAELLAWTTDTQYL. As DNA, the CDR3 is TGCAGCGCTGAGCTACTAGCGTGGACCACAGATACGCAGTATTTG.

This clonotype was seen just once. At one of its ends the junction is not consistent with the germline gene, which may arise from a read error. V usage is TRBV11-2 and J usage is TRBJ2-7; a weak D match, TRBD1 (5 bases). The CDR3 has 13 amino acids. Germline V gives CDR1 SGHAT, CDR2 FQNNGV. CDR3 in amino acids: CASSTEVGHEPYF. The DNA for the CDR3 is TGTGCCAGCAGCACAGAGGTTGGACACGAGCCGTACTTC.

The chain employs TRBV6-5 and TRBJ1-6; D ambiguous. The germline V gene has CDR1 MNHEY and CDR2 SVGAGI. The CDR3 has 13 amino acids. The ends were cut back, 4 bases at V and 18 bases at J, with 19 bases in the middle. The DNA for the CDR3 is TGTGCCAGCAGTTTACGGGCGGTTTCACCACACCACTTT. Its protein is CASSLRAVSPHHF.

As for this clonotype: A much larger clonotype is one base distant, so this may be a read error. The conserved final phenylalanine or tryptophan is absent from the CDR3, which likely points to a read error. V gene TRBV28 combines with J gene TRBJ1-6; D perhaps matches TRBD1 (5 bases). V was cut by 2 bases and J by 6 bases, with 8 bases left in between. The CDR3 length is 14 residues. CDR1 is MDHEN and CDR2 is SYDVKM in the germline V gene. The chain's CDR3 is CASSLGGINSPLHS. The CDR3 DNA reads TGTGCCAGCAGTTTAGGGGGGATTAATTCACCCCTCCACTCT.

J is TRBJ2-4 and V is TRBV5-5; D is unresolved. This CDR3 region has 14 residues. Germline V gene sequence: CDR1 SGHKS, CDR2 YYEKEE (reference sequence). The germline V and J ends were trimmed by 0 bases and 3 bases, with 7 bases remaining between them. CDR3 protein: CASSLEQLKNIQYF. The CDR3 bases are TGTGCCAGCAGCTTGGAACAGCTCAAAAACATTCAGTACTTC.

This clonotype came up many times. J is TRBJ2-5 and V is TRBV7-9; possible D gene TRBD2, 7 bases. Germline CDR1 and CDR2: SEHNR and FQNEAQ (reference sequence). Trimming left V 7 bases short and J 5 bases short, with 11 bases between. CDR3 length: 12 residues. The CDR3 sequence is CASNREGETQYF. In nucleotides, the CDR3 is TGTGCCAGCAACAGGGAGGGCGAGACCCAGTACTTC.

Points on this clonotype: The germline gene is not matched at one end of the junction; a read error may be the cause. The rearrangement joins TRBV5-1 to TRBJ2-1, with 9 bases fitting TRBD2. CDR3 length: 18 amino acids. Germline CDR1 reads SGHRS; CDR2 reads YFSETQ. CDR3 bases: TGCGTCAGCAGCTTGGACGGTAGCGGGAGTACGTCATACAATGAGCAGTTCTTC. Translating it yields CVSSLDGSGSTSYNEQFF.

As regards this clonotype: A junction boundary mismatches the germline segment, possibly from a read error. The CDR3 coding sequence is TGTGCCAGCAGTCTTGCGGGATCGAACATCGGGGAGCTGTTTTTT. Protein product: CASSLAGSNIGELFF. This chain joins TRBV11-2 and TRBJ2-2; maybe TRBD2 (6 bases). This CDR3 spans 15 amino acids. Germline V CDR1 and CDR2: SGHAT, FQNNGV.

In regard to this clonotype: One end of the junction is discordant with germline, which a read error may explain. This rearrangement joins TRBV11-2 to TRBJ2-7; 7 bases are a match to TRBD1. Germline V gene sequence: CDR1 SGHAT, CDR2 FQNNGV. The CDR3 is made up of 13 amino acids. CDR3 sequence (DNA): TGTGCCAGCAGCTTAGATTCAGGGGGTGAGCGGCACTTC. This encodes CASSLDSGGERHF.

This clonotype was seen many times. Since the CDR3 does not end with the conserved phenylalanine or tryptophan, this likely comes from a read error. The chain joins TRBV11-2 to TRBJ2-2, with D possibly being TRBD2 (6 bases). From germline, CDR1 is SGHAT and CDR2 FQNNGV. The V gene lost 9 bases and the J gene lost 6 bases, with 17 bases spanning the gap. The CDR3 sequence is 14 residues long. The CDR3 DNA sequence: TGTGCCAGTAGCCCGGACTATTGGGCCGGGGAGCTGTTTCTT. Its translation is CASSPDYWAGELFL.

On this clonotype itself: Likely a read error: the CDR3 ends without its conserved phenylalanine or tryptophan. The DNA is left out, because the CDR3 cannot be placed on it with certainty; the CDR3 is given as TCRdb lists it. The chain carries TRBV11-2 and TRBJ1-1. Germline CDR1 and CDR2: SGHAT and FQNNGV. The CDR3 spans 13 residues, counting both ends. The CDR3 here is CVSSLKRNTEALL.

The genes are TRBV5-4 and TRBJ2-2; 8 bases are a match to TRBD2. The V gene's germline CDR1 is SGHNT and CDR2 YYREEE (reference sequence). This CDR3 comprises 18 residues. The J segment lost 4 bases and the V segment lost 0 bases, leaving 11 bases of the junction unmatched. Written as DNA, the CDR3 is TGTGCCAGCAGCTTGGCGAGACTAGCGAGGGCGGGCACCGGGGAGCTGTTTTTT. As protein: CASSLARLARAGTGELFF. The full variable domain, rest sourced from reference TRBV5-4 and TRBJ2-2, is ETGVTQSPTHLIKTRGQQVTLRCSSQSGHNTVSWYQQALGQGPQFIFQYYREEENGRGNFPPRFSGLQFPNYSSELNVNALELDDSALYLCASSLARLARAGTGELFFGEGSRLTVL.

This clonotype was counted many times. This rearrangement joins TRBV6-6 to TRBJ2-7; D is undetermined. Trimming shortened V by 7 bases and J by 0 bases, and 13 bases separated the two germline ends. CDR1 and CDR2 (germline): MNHNY, SVGAGI (reference sequence). This CDR3 is built from 14 residues. CDR3 nucleotides: TGTGCCAGCACTCTGAGCGTCTCCTCCTACGAGCAGTACTTC. Residues: CASTLSVSSYEQYF.

As for this clonotype: A read error may produce the germline difference seen at one junction end. CDR3 in amino acids: CASSPREGNTEASF. In nucleotides, the CDR3 is TGTGCCAGCAGTCCCCGGGAGGGAAACACTGAAGCTTCCTTT. The chain recombines TRBV14 with TRBJ1-1; no firm D call. Germline-derived CDR1 and CDR2 are SGHDN and FVKESK. The CDR3 sequence is 14 residues long.

As concerns this clonotype: The conserved phenylalanine or tryptophan normally closing the CDR3 is absent here, so this likely arose from a read error. The limits of the CDR3 on the DNA are not certain, so only TCRdb's listed CDR3 is given. The V gene is TRBV11-2, the J gene TRBJ1-1; the listed D gene, TRBD1, was not tested against the DNA. Including both end residues, the CDR3 is 12 amino acids long. The germline V gene encodes CDR1 SGHAT and CDR2 FQNNGV. The CDR3: CASNRPDRESLI.

Regarding this clonotype: Lacking the conserved final phenylalanine or tryptophan, this CDR3 likely reflects a read error. The rearrangement uses TRBV6-6 and TRBJ2-7; 7 bases line up with TRBD2. Losses at the gene ends were 0 bases for V and 4 bases for J; bases not matched to a gene: 12. The CDR3 is made up of 17 amino acids. The germline CDR1 and CDR2 sequences are MNHNY and SVGAGI (reference sequence). The CDR3 loop is CASSYSVVRGSAYEQYY. The CDR3 nucleotides are TGTGCCAGCAGTTACTCGGTTGTGCGCGGGAGTGCATACGAGCAGTACTAC.

The J gene is TRBJ1-5, the V gene TRBV20-1; D is possibly TRBD1 (5 bases). Germline assignment: CDR1 DFQATT and CDR2 SNEGSKA (reference sequence). Trimming took 0 bases from V and 0 from J, leaving 24 bases between them. CDR3 size: 20 residues. The CDR3 loop is CSAREEGRGSLVYSNQPQHF. Here the CDR3 DNA reads TGCAGTGCTAGAGAGGAGGGACGGGGTAGTCTCGTTTATAGCAATCAGCCCCAGCATTTT.

This rearrangement joins TRBV11-2 to TRBJ2-1; no definite D call. V gave up 5 bases and J gave up 16 bases, with 18 bases separating them. The germline gives CDR1 SGHAT, CDR2 FQNNGV. This CDR3 is 12 amino acids long. The CDR3 DNA sequence: TGTGCCAGCAGCCCCTCCCACAGTGAACAATTCTTC. Translating gives CASSPSHSEQFF.

V usage is TRBV11-2 and J usage is TRBJ2-3, with D uncertain. Per the germline V gene, CDR1 is SGHAT and CDR2 is FQNNGV. Trimming pared 9 bases from V and 6 bases from J, leaving 19 bases between. The CDR3 consists of 14 residues. The CDR3 DNA is TGTGCCAGAAGCATAGAACTATACACCGATACGCAGTATTTT. It yields the protein CARSIELYTDTQYF.

Remarks on this clonotype: No DNA is shown, since the ends of the CDR3 on it are uncertain; the CDR3 is the one TCRdb lists. The V gene is TRBV6-5, the J gene TRBJ2-4; TRBD2 reflects the table's D call only, with no check against the DNA. Germline CDR1 is MNHEY and CDR2 is SVGAGI. The CDR3 has 21 residues if both end residues are counted. The CDR3: CASSRTGSHVAGGIAKNIRYF.

Points on this clonotype: The junction does not match germline at one end; this may be a read error. The genes are TRBV4-2 and TRBJ1-5, with 7 bases identical to TRBD1. The CDR3 consists of 19 residues. Germline V lookup: CDR1 LGHNA, CDR2 YNFKEQ. CDR3 in amino acids: CTSSQGEGSGQLINQPQHF. The CDR3 bases are TGTACCAGCAGCCAAGGGGAGGGGTCGGGACAGCTTATCAATCAGCCCCAACATTTT.

In its sample, this clonotype was seen a few times. The chain recombines TRBV10-3 with TRBJ2-3; no definite D call. The germline V gene encodes CDR1 ENHRY and CDR2 SYGVKD. This CDR3 spans 13 amino acids. The V end lost 11 bases, the J end lost 3 bases, and 15 bases lay between the germline ends. The DNA for the CDR3 is TGTGCCTCGCCCCTTATGGCGACAGATACGCAGTATTTT. Its translation is CASPLMATDTQYF.